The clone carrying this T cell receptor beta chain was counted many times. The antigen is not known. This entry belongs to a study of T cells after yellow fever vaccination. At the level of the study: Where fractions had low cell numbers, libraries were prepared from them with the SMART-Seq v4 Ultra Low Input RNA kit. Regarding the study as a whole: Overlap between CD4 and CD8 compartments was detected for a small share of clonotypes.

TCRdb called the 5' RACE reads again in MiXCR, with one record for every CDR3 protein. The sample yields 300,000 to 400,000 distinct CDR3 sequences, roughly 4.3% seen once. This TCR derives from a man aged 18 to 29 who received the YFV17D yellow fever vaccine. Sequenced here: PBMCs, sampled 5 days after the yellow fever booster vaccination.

CDR3 residues: CASSNGGAPPGELFF. CDR3 bases: TGCGCCAGCAGCAACGGGGGGGCCCCCCCCGGGGAGCTGTTTTTT. The chain links TRBV5-1 to TRBJ2-2; 8 bases fit TRBD2. The germline CDR1 and CDR2 sequences are SGHRS and YFSETQ. V shed 4 bases and J 6 bases; nucleotides not matched to a gene: 8. The CDR3 consists of 15 residues.